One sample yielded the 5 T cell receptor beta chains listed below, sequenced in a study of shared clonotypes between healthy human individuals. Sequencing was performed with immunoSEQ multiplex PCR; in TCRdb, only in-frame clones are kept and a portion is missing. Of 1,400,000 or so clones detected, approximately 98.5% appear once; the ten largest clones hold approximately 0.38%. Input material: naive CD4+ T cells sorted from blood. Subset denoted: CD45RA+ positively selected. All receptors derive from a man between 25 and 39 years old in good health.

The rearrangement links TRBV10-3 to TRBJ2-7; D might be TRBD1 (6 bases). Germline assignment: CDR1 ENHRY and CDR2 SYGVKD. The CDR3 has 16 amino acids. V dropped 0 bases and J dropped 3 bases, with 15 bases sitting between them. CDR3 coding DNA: TGTGCCATCAGTGAGTCTGCCGTGGGGGCTTACTACGAGCAGTACTTC. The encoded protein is CAISESAVGAYYEQYF.

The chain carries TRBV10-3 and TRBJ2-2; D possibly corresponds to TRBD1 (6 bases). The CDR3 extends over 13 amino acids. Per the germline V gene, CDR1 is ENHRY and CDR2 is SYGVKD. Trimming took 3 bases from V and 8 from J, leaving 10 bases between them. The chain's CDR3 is CAISEQGSGELFF. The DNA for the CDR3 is TGTGCCATCAGTGAACAGGGTTCGGGGGAGCTGTTTTTT.

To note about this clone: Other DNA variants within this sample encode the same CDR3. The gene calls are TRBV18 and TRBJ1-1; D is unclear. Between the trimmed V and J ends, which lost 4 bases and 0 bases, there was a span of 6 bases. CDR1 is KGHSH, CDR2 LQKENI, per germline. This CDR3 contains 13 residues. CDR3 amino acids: CASSREMNTEAFF. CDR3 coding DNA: TGTGCCAGCTCACGAGAAATGAACACTGAAGCTTTCTTT.

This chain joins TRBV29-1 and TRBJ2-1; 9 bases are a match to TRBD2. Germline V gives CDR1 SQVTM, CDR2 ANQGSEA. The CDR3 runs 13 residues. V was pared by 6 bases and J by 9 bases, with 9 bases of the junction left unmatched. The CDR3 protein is CSVIAGVLSEQFF. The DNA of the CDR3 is TGCAGCGTCATAGCGGGAGTACTATCTGAGCAGTTCTTC.

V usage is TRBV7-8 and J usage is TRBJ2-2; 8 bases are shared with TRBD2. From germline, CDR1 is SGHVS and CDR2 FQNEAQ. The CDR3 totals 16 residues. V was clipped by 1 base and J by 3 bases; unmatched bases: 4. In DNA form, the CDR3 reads TGTGCCAGCAGCTTAGTCGGGAGGGCCGACACCGGGGAGCTGTTTTTT. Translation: CASSLVGRADTGELFF. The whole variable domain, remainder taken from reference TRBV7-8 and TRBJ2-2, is GAGVSQSPRYKVAKRGQDVALRCDPISGHVSLFWYQQALGQGPEFLTYFQNEAQLDKSGLPSDRFFAERPEGSVSTLKIQRTQQEDSAVYLCASSLVGRADTGELFFGEGSRLTVL.